Sequencing of this T cell receptor (beta chain) was carried out in a study of blood T cell repertoires in COVID-19. In germline, CDR1 is MGHRA, CDR2 YSYEKL. V shed 6 bases and J shed 3 bases, with 7 bases lying between them. The CDR3 runs 12 residues. Sequencing used immunoSEQ multiplex PCR; TCRdb keeps in-frame clones, though not all of them. The table records 250,000 to 350,000 clones, roughly 88% of them present only once. The source of this sequence is a woman aged 45-59 years with acute or convalescent COVID-19. Sequences were obtained from peripheral blood. The chain combines TRBV4-1 with TRBJ2-3, with D unclear. For the CDR3, the DNA is TGCGCCAGCAGTCTAGGTACAGATACGCAGTATTTT. It is translated as CASSLGTDTQYF.